The 9 T cell receptor beta chains in this list originate from one sample, sequenced in a study of cytomegalovirus exposure and HLA in healthy donors. In the PCR, 60 Vbeta and 13 Jbeta primers were used. Here immunoSEQ multiplex PCR was the method, and the copy in TCRdb shows in-frame clones only, minus some. The sample yields 65,000 to 100,000 clones, about 85% seen once. The sample comprised PBMCs. The source is a woman in her forties in good health and CMV-seropositive.

The chain carries TRBV20-1 and TRBJ2-7, with a possible D match to TRBD1 (5 bases). Trimming shortened V by 3 bases and J by 7 bases, and 10 bases separated the two germline ends. The CDR3 is 11 amino acids. Germline loops: CDR1 DFQATT, CDR2 SNEGSKA (reference sequence). For the CDR3, the DNA is TGCAGTGCTAGCCGGACACTTGAGCAGTACTTC. The encoded protein is CSASRTLEQYF.

The chain links TRBV9 to TRBJ1-2; TRBD1 matches 12 bases. CDR3 length equals 13 residues. Germline lookup yields CDR1 SGDLS and CDR2 YYNGEE. The trim removed 9 bases at V and 6 bases at J, leaving 6 bases unmatched. The CDR3 here is CATPGQGADGYTF. The DNA for the CDR3 is TGTGCCACGCCGGGACAGGGGGCCGATGGCTACACCTTC. Full variable domain (rest looked up from reference TRBV9 and TRBJ1-2): DSGVTQTPKHLITATGQRVTLRCSPRSGDLSVYWYQQSLDQGLQFLIQYYNGEERAKGNILERFSAQQFPDLHSELNLSSLELGDSALYFCATPGQGADGYTFGSGTRLTVV.

The chain couples TRBV9 to TRBJ2-7; 8 nucleotides align to TRBD2. Germline loops: CDR1 SGDLS, CDR2 YYNGEE. V was pared by 0 bases and J by 2 bases, with 4 bases of the junction left unmatched. The CDR3 is 15 residues long. The CDR3 loop is CASSVGTSGAYEQYF. Written as DNA, the CDR3 is TGTGCCAGCAGCGTAGGAACTAGCGGAGCCTACGAGCAGTACTTC.

The gene calls are TRBV7-9 and TRBJ1-2; TRBD1 matches 9 bases. Per germline, CDR1 SEHNR and CDR2 FQNEAQ (reference sequence). Trimming took 9 bases from V and 1 from J; bases not matched to a gene: 15. The CDR3 runs to 17 residues. The DNA for the CDR3 is TGTGCCAGTACCCCTCCGGGACAGGGAATCAATAACTATGGCTACACCTTC. It codes for CASTPPGQGINNYGYTF.

The CDR3 DNA follows: TGTGCCAGTTCTGGCCTCGCGAACACCGGGGAGCTGTTTTTT. This encodes CASSGLANTGELFF. J is TRBJ2-2 and V is TRBV2; D not resolved. Per germline, CDR1 SNHLY and CDR2 FYNNEI. V gave up 9 bases and J gave up 0 bases, with 11 bases separating them. The CDR3 consists of 14 residues. Drawing the rest from reference TRBV2 and TRBJ2-2, the complete variable domain is EPEVTQTPSHQVTQMGQEVILRCVPISNHLYFYWYRQILGQKVEFLVSFYNNEISEKSEIFDDQFSVERPDGSNFTLKIRSTKLEDSAMYFCASSGLANTGELFFGEGSRLTVL.

This chain uses TRBV7-8 with TRBJ1-1; D remains ambiguous. CDR3 length equals 14 residues. Germline CDR1 SGHVS, CDR2 FQNEAQ. V was cut by 2 bases and J by 6 bases, with 13 bases left in between. CDR3 amino acids: CASSLPSRVAEAFF. The CDR3 region has the DNA TGTGCCAGCAGCTTACCGTCGAGGGTAGCTGAAGCTTTCTTT. Drawing the rest from reference TRBV7-8 and TRBJ1-1, the complete variable domain is GAGVSQSPRYKVAKRGQDVALRCDPISGHVSLFWYQQALGQGPEFLTYFQNEAQLDKSGLPSDRFFAERPEGSVSTLKIQRTQQEDSAVYLCASSLPSRVAEAFFGQGTRLTVV.

V usage is TRBV5-8 and J usage is TRBJ1-5; 7 bases align to TRBD1. From germline, CDR1 is SGHTS and CDR2 YDEGEE. The CDR3 spans 15 residues. J lost 4 bases, V lost 4 bases, and 8 bases had no gene match. The CDR3 is CASSGGQLINQPQHF. The CDR3 DNA follows: TGTGCCAGCAGCGGGGGACAGCTCATAAATCAGCCCCAGCATTTT.

This chain links TRBV27 with TRBJ2-2, with TRBD1 matching 7 bases. CDR1 and CDR2 from the germline V gene are MNHEY and SMNVEV (reference sequence). J was trimmed by 7 bases and V by 3 bases; bases with no gene match: 5. The CDR3 covers 14 residues. This CDR3 reads CASSFAGGIGELFF. CDR3 DNA: TGTGCCAGCAGTTTTGCAGGGGGAATCGGGGAGCTGTTTTTT.

The CDR3 coding sequence is TGTGCCCAACGTGGACAGACTAATTCACCCCTCCACTTT. The encoded protein is CAQRGQTNSPLHF. The chain has TRBV30 and TRBJ1-6; perhaps TRBD1 as D (6 bases). V lost 8 bases, J lost 6 bases, and 14 bases lay in between. This CDR3 comprises 13 residues. Germline V gene data show CDR1 as GTSNPN and CDR2 as SVGIG (reference sequence).